This T cell receptor (beta chain) comes out of a study of blood T cells in healthy people across ages. Overall study results and limits: Unknown donor CMV status possibly confounded expanded clonotype changes. In older individuals, TCR beta diversity per million T cells was lower, falling roughly linearly with age.

Per sample, a minimum of 7 million PBMCs were isolated. Trimming removed 3 bases from V and 4 bases from J, with 12 bases in between. The CDR3 has 14 residues. Germline V gene data show CDR1 as LGHDT and CDR2 as YNNKEL (reference sequence). Using a J-beta primer mix together with a sample-barcoded 5' primer, a second PCR was run for about 6 to 12 cycles. TCRdb processed the 5' RACE reads anew with MiXCR; each CDR3 protein has one entry. The data contain approximately 690,000 distinct CDR3 sequences, around three fifths of them seen just once; the ten biggest clones take up approximately 37%. Concerning this clonotype: Its antigen is undetermined.

Sequenced: blood. The chain is built from TRBV3-1 and TRBJ2-5; possible D gene TRBD2, 6 bases. This clonotype originated in a man aged 55-75 years in good health. The chain's CDR3 is CASSHPGVGETQYF. CDR3 nucleotide sequence: TGTGCCAGCAGCCACCCGGGGGTGGGAGAGACCCAGTACTTC.